The source of this T cell receptor (beta chain) is a study of low-dose radiotherapy and immunotherapy resistance in tumors. Turning to the study itself: Radiation delivery to Cohort 1 consisted of 0.5 Gy per fraction every 2 weeks, summing to 6.5 Gy.

V shed 2 bases and J 7 bases; nucleotides not matched to a gene: 8. CDR1 and CDR2 from the germline V gene are MNHEY and SVGEGT. The CDR3 loop spans 15 amino acids. Alpha and beta chains were covered, as first-strand cDNA relied on TRAV- and TRBV-specific primers. TCR amplification ran approximately 22 PCR cycles using constant-region and V-primer adapter primers. mRNA that had been isolated underwent amplification through in vitro transcription. TCRdb re-derived calls from the reads in MiXCR, one entry per CDR3 protein. Among 7,300 or so distinct CDR3 sequences listed, about 59% were seen once. The TCR sequence derives from a human donor with advanced metastatic prostate, ovarian, gallbladder or colorectal cancer (not recorded which). This table probably holds off-target reads from a library built for another chain. The chain couples TRBV6-2 or TRBV6-3 to TRBJ1-5; 7 positions agree with TRBD1. The CDR3 loop is CASSYRQGGRQPQHF. For the CDR3, the DNA is TGTGCCAGCAGTTACCGACAGGGAGGGCGACAGCCCCAGCATTTT.